These 2 T cell receptor beta chains were all obtained from the same sample, sequenced in a study of control samples from healthy donors and cancer patients. TCRdb keeps only in-frame clones here, not all; method: immunoSEQ multiplex PCR. The data show some 130,000 clones, 92% seen once. Sequencing was done on a sample of blood. All receptors come from a woman between 50 and 59 years old in good health.

The rearrangement links TRBV10-2 to TRBJ2-3, with D perhaps matching TRBD1 or TRBD2 (5 bases each). Trimming took 2 bases from V and 5 from J, leaving 11 bases between them. This CDR3 has 14 amino acids. CDR1 is WSHSY, CDR2 SAAADI, per germline. The CDR3, as DNA: TGCGCCAGCAGTGAGATGCAGGGACGAGATACGCAGTATTTT. Translating gives CASSEMQGRDTQYF.

V usage is TRBV28 and J usage is TRBJ1-2, with D possibly being TRBD1 (5 bases). This CDR3 spans 12 amino acids. The ends were cut back, 8 bases at V and 4 bases at J, with 11 bases in the middle. CDR1 is MDHEN and CDR2 is SYDVKM in the germline V gene. The CDR3 reads CASRGGSYGYTF. CDR3 in DNA: TGTGCCAGCCGGGGGGGTTCCTATGGCTACACCTTC.